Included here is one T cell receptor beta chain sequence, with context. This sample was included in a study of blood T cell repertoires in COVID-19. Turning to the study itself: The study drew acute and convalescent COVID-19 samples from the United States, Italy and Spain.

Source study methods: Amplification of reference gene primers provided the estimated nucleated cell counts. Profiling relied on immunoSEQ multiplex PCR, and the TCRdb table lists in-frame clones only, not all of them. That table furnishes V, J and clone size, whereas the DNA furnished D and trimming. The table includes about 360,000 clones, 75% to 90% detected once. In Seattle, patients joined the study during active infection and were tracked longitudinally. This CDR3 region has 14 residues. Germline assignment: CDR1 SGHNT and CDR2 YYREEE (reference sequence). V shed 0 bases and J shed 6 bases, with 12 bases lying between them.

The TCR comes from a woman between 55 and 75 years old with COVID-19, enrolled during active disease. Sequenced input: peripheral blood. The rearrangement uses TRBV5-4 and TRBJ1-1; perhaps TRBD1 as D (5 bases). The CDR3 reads CASSLVAGKPEAFF. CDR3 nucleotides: TGTGCCAGCAGCTTGGTTGCAGGGAAACCTGAAGCTTTCTTT. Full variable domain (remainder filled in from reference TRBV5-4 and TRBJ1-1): ETGVTQSPTHLIKTRGQQVTLRCSSQSGHNTVSWYQQALGQGPQFIFQYYREEENGRGNFPPRFSGLQFPNYSSELNVNALELDDSALYLCASSLVAGKPEAFFGQGTRLTVV.